The 19 T cell receptor beta chains reported below all come from one sample, sequenced in a study of blood T cell repertoires in COVID-19 (dated by TCRdb to 2018 to 2020). The protocol used for the library was the immunoSEQ multiplex PCR assay. The immuneACCESS repertoire file appears here via TCRdb, limited to in-frame rearrangements. These files lack a portion of the clones; in checked studies, under half of the deficit traces to unresolved V genes, and the cause of the others is not known. The sample table contains 150,000 or so clones; only one count was recorded for around 80% of them. The ten largest clones add up to approximately 12% of the sample. The sample consisted of PBMCs or T cells enriched from blood (not recorded which). The receptors originated from a man aged 50 or older who had recovered from COVID-19.

This rearrangement joins TRBV29-1 to TRBJ2-3; perhaps TRBD1 as D (6 bases). V was clipped by 6 bases and J by 4 bases, with 11 bases between them. The germline CDR1 and CDR2 sequences are SQVTM and ANQGSEA. The CDR3 is 12 residues long. The CDR3 spells CSVPTGADTQYF. The CDR3, as DNA: TGCAGCGTCCCGACAGGCGCAGATACGCAGTATTTT.

The V call is TRBV4-3, the J call TRBJ2-1; D is unresolved. Germline CDR1 is LGHNA and CDR2 is YSLEER. V was cut by 4 bases and J by 7 bases, with 8 bases left in between. The CDR3 runs 12 residues. The CDR3 DNA reads as TGCGCCAGCAGCCTGTTCCAAAATGAGCAGTTCTTC. The encoded protein is CASSLFQNEQFF.

V and J are TRBV7-6 and TRBJ2-5; tentatively, D is TRBD2 (5 bases). The CDR3 has 14 amino acids. Germline V CDR1 and CDR2: SGHVS, FNYEAQ. V lost 5 bases to trimming and J lost 2 bases, with 12 bases between them. CDR3 coding DNA: TGTGCCAGCAGCGGAGGTAGACGACAAGAGACCCAGTACTTC. This translates into CASSGGRRQETQYF.

The rearrangement uses TRBV2 and TRBJ1-1; 8 bases fit TRBD1. This CDR3 comprises 14 residues. Germline loops: CDR1 SNHLY, CDR2 FYNNEI. V was clipped by 11 bases and J by 2 bases; unmatched bases: 10. The DNA for the CDR3 is TGTGCCCGCCGAAGACAGGGGCTTAACACTGAAGCTTTCTTT. Its protein product is CARRRQGLNTEAFF.

This clone has just one count. The V and J genes are TRBV28 and TRBJ2-7; 8 positions match TRBD1. The junction had 3 bases not matched to a gene; V was cut back by 6 bases and J by 5 bases. The CDR3 has 12 residues. Germline V gives CDR1 MDHEN, CDR2 SYDVKM. The CDR3 DNA is TGTGCCAGCAGACACAGGGGGGACGAGCAGTACTTC. It translates to CASRHRGDEQYF.

This chain connects TRBV2 to TRBJ1-4; tentatively, D is TRBD1 (5 bases). The CDR3 length is 17 residues. Between the trimmed V and J ends, which lost 4 bases and 7 bases, there was a span of 22 bases. Germline values: CDR1 SNHLY, CDR2 FYNNEI. CDR3 sequence (DNA): TGTGCCAGCAGTGGTTTGCGGGGCGGCCAACTAAGTGAAAAACTGTTTTTT. Its protein product is CASSGLRGGQLSEKLFF.

J is TRBJ2-3 and V is TRBV7-2, with 7 bases matching TRBD1. Germline V gene data show CDR1 as SGHTA and CDR2 as FQGNSA. The CDR3 loop spans 15 amino acids. Trimming cost V 7 bases and J 0 bases; bases outside gene matches: 7. The CDR3 loop is CASTGGWRSTDTQYF. Written as DNA, the CDR3 is TGTGCCAGCACAGGGGGTTGGAGGAGCACAGATACGCAGTATTTT.

This chain links TRBV6-5 with TRBJ1-2; a possible D gene is TRBD1 (6 bases). The germline V gene has CDR1 MNHEY and CDR2 SVGAGI. V lost 1 base, J lost 7 bases, and 13 bases lay in between. The CDR3 totals 14 residues. The CDR3 reads CASSYLQGSSGYTF. The CDR3 DNA follows: TGTGCCAGCAGTTACTTACAGGGTTCGAGTGGCTACACCTTC.

This clone has just a few counts. The V gene is TRBV4-2, the J gene TRBJ2-1; D might be TRBD1 (5 bases). Germline V gene sequence: CDR1 LGHNA, CDR2 YNFKEQ. The CDR3 runs 15 residues. V lost 2 bases and J lost 4, with 12 bases in between. The CDR3 reads CASSQNTGAYNEQFF. The CDR3 DNA is TGTGCCAGCAGCCAAAACACAGGAGCTTACAATGAGCAGTTCTTC.

V usage is TRBV29-1 and J usage is TRBJ1-1, with 7 bases identical to TRBD1. Per germline, CDR1 SQVTM and CDR2 ANQGSEA. V trimming: 4 bases; J trimming: 11 bases; junction bases outside the gene matches: 16. This CDR3 has 14 residues. CDR3 sequence reads: CSVVGTASFFTAFF. DNA for the CDR3: TGCAGCGTTGTAGGGACAGCCTCTTTCTTCACGGCTTTCTTT.

V gene TRBV5-1 combines with J gene TRBJ1-1, with a possible D match to TRBD1 (5 bases). Germline loops: CDR1 SGHRS, CDR2 YFSETQ. This CDR3 region has 15 residues. V lost 0 bases, J lost 6 bases, and 15 bases lay in between. For the CDR3, the DNA is TGCGCCAGCAGCTTGGATTCGGGGGAGAGGTCTGAAGCTTTCTTT. It translates to CASSLDSGERSEAFF.

The chain uses TRBV7-9 and TRBJ1-6; D not certain. Looked up from germline, CDR1 is SEHNR and CDR2 is FQNEAQ (reference sequence). The germline V and J ends were trimmed by 6 bases and 12 bases, with 12 bases remaining between them. This CDR3 has 12 residues. The CDR3 DNA sequence: TGTGCCAGCAGTCAACCCGCAGGACCCCTCCACTTT. Its protein product is CASSQPAGPLHF.

The V gene is TRBV28, the J gene TRBJ2-3; possible D gene TRBD1, 6 bases. Germline loops: CDR1 MDHEN, CDR2 SYDVKM. This CDR3 has 17 amino acids. Between the trimmed V and J ends, which lost 5 bases and 1 base, there was a span of 19 bases. The CDR3 loop reads CASSPRFGDMGTDTQYF. CDR3 nucleotides: TGTGCCAGCAGTCCCCGTTTCGGGGACATGGGCACAGATACGCAGTATTTT. The full variable domain, completed using reference TRBV28 and TRBJ2-3, is DVKVTQSSRYLVKRTGEKVFLECVQDMDHENMFWYRQDPGLGLRLIYFSYDVKMKEKGDIPEGYSVSREKKERFSLILESASTNQTSMYLCASSPRFGDMGTDTQYFGPGTRLTVL.

The V and J genes are TRBV19 and TRBJ2-6, with D perhaps TRBD2 (7 bases). Trimming shortened V by 8 bases and J by 4 bases, and 18 bases separated the two germline ends. The CDR3 runs to 16 residues. The germline CDR1 and CDR2 sequences are LNHDA and SQIVND (reference sequence). The CDR3: CASSGGFGGGANVLTF. CDR3 DNA sequence: TGTGCCAGTTCCGGGGGGTTTGGGGGCGGGGCCAACGTCCTGACTTTC.

The rearrangement uses TRBV5-1 and TRBJ2-3; 9 bases agree with TRBD2. CDR3 size: 16 residues. Germline V gene lookup returns CDR1 SGHRS and CDR2 YFSETQ. J lost 2 bases, V lost 5 bases, and 9 bases had no gene match. This CDR3 reads CASREGASGTTDTQYF. Here the CDR3 DNA reads TGCGCCAGCAGAGAGGGGGCTAGCGGGACCACAGATACGCAGTATTTT. The complete variable domain, with remaining parts taken from reference TRBV5-1 and TRBJ2-3, reads KAGVTQTPRYLIKTRGQQVTLSCSPISGHRSVSWYQQTPGQGLQFLFEYFSETQRNKGNFPGRFSGRQFSNSRSEMNVSTLELGDSALYLCASREGASGTTDTQYFGPGTRLTVL.

V gene TRBV7-2 combines with J gene TRBJ1-5, with D unclear. Germline assignment: CDR1 SGHTA and CDR2 FQGNSA. The CDR3 consists of 13 residues. Trimming took 1 base from V and 7 from J, leaving 8 bases between them. This chain's CDR3 is CASSLVSGQPQHF. The CDR3 nucleotides read TGTGCCAGCAGCTTAGTAAGTGGCCAGCCCCAGCATTTT.

The rearrangement links TRBV7-9 to TRBJ1-4; D may be TRBD1 (5 bases). CDR1 SEHNR and CDR2 FQNEAQ come from the germline V gene (reference sequence). The CDR3 totals 15 residues. The ends were cut back, 5 bases at V and 2 bases at J, with 12 bases in the middle. CDR3: CASSRGGATNEKLFF. DNA of the CDR3: TGTGCCAGCAGCCGTGGCGGGGCTACTAATGAAAAACTGTTTTTT. The complete variable domain, with remaining parts taken from reference TRBV7-9 and TRBJ1-4, reads DTGVSQNPRHKITKRGQNVTFRCDPISEHNRLYWYRQTLGQGPEFLTYFQNEAQLEKSRLLSDRFSAERPKGSFSTLEIQRTEQGDSAMYLCASSRGGATNEKLFFGSGTQLSVL.

The rearrangement uses TRBV5-1 and TRBJ2-6, with 7 bases fitting TRBD1. The trim removed 3 bases at V and 0 bases at J, leaving 6 bases unmatched. This CDR3 contains 17 residues. Looked up from germline, CDR1 is SGHRS and CDR2 is YFSETQ. CDR3 protein: CASSSGQPSSGANVLTF. The CDR3 region has the DNA TGCGCCAGCAGCTCGGGACAGCCGAGCTCTGGGGCCAACGTCCTGACTTTC. The full variable domain, with the rest looked up from reference TRBV5-1 and TRBJ2-6, is KAGVTQTPRYLIKTRGQQVTLSCSPISGHRSVSWYQQTPGQGLQFLFEYFSETQRNKGNFPGRFSGRQFSNSRSEMNVSTLELGDSALYLCASSSGQPSSGANVLTFGAGSRLTVL.

The rearrangement joins TRBV27 to TRBJ2-7, with D unresolved. V was shortened by 5 bases and J by 3 bases, with 5 bases between the two germline ends. The CDR3 totals 11 residues. Looked up from germline, CDR1 is MNHEY and CDR2 is SMNVEV (reference sequence). The CDR3 nucleotides are TGTGCCAGCAGTCCCTACTACGAGCAGTACTTC. It specifies CASSPYYEQYF.